A single sample gave rise to the 32 T cell receptor beta chains below, sequenced in a study of blood T cell repertoires in COVID-19. Profiling relied on immunoSEQ multiplex PCR, and the TCRdb table lists in-frame clones only, not all of them. This table has roughly 45,000 clones, around 90% appearing once. The material sequenced was peripheral blood. The origin of the receptors is a man in his 60s with active COVID-19.

The chain employs TRBV6-2 or TRBV6-3 and TRBJ2-5, with 11 bases aligning to TRBD2. With V trimmed by 2 bases and J by 2 bases, 4 bases remained unmatched. CDR3 size: 16 residues. CDR1 MNHEY and CDR2 SVGEGT come from the germline V gene. The CDR3 spells CASSYPGTSGQETQYF. The CDR3 DNA is TGTGCCAGCAGTTACCCGGGGACTAGCGGACAAGAGACCCAGTACTTC.

The chain is built from TRBV7-6 and TRBJ2-5, with a tentative D call TRBD2 (6 bases). Germline V gene lookup returns CDR1 SGHVS and CDR2 FNYEAQ. V lost 1 base, J lost 2 bases, and 14 bases lay in between. This CDR3 spans 16 amino acids. This CDR3 is CASSLEGGTGQETQYF. CDR3 in DNA: TGTGCCAGCAGCTTAGAGGGAGGAACGGGGCAAGAGACCCAGTACTTC.

The gene calls are TRBV9 and TRBJ2-1; TRBD2 matches at 12 bases. The V gene end was trimmed by 4 bases and the J gene end by 6 bases; junction bases not matched to a gene: 11. This CDR3 has 17 residues. Germline CDR1 reads SGDLS; CDR2 reads YYNGEE. CDR3 in DNA: TGTGCCAGCAGCCGAGAACCCCTAGCGGGGGGGGGCAATGAGCAGTTCTTC. This encodes CASSREPLAGGGNEQFF. Full variable domain (rest looked up from reference TRBV9 and TRBJ2-1): DSGVTQTPKHLITATGQRVTLRCSPRSGDLSVYWYQQSLDQGLQFLIQYYNGEERAKGNILERFSAQQFPDLHSELNLSSLELGDSALYFCASSREPLAGGGNEQFFGPGTRLTVL.

V and J are TRBV12-1 and TRBJ2-7; TRBD1 reflects the table's D call only, with no check against the DNA. TRBV12-1 is a recognized pseudogene. The CDR3 has 14 residues. CDR3 sequence: CASSFAKQAYEQYF. Here the CDR3 DNA reads TGTGCCAGCAGCTTTGCGAAACAGGCCTACGAGCAGTACTTC.

The rearrangement uses TRBV18 and TRBJ2-5; perhaps TRBD1 as D (5 bases). The germline gives CDR1 KGHSH, CDR2 LQKENI. V was pared by 0 bases and J by 4 bases, with 9 bases between. This CDR3 is 14 amino acids long. CDR3 in amino acids: CASSPPSQGETQYF. The CDR3 DNA reads TGTGCCAGCTCACCACCCTCTCAGGGAGAGACCCAGTACTTC.

The V and J genes are TRBV28 and TRBJ2-1; TRBD2 aligns across 10 bases. The CDR3 spans 16 residues. V gave up 4 bases and J gave up 6 bases; unmatched junction bases: 9. CDR1 and CDR2 (germline): MDHEN, SYDVKM. The CDR3 protein is CASSWLAGVVGNEQFF. Here the CDR3 DNA reads TGTGCCAGCAGTTGGCTAGCGGGAGTAGTGGGCAATGAGCAGTTCTTC.

J is TRBJ2-1 and V is TRBV9, with a weak D call TRBD2 (5 bases). The CDR3 runs to 15 residues. V gave up 0 bases and J gave up 0 bases, with 7 bases separating them. Per the germline V gene, CDR1 is SGDLS and CDR2 is YYNGEE. The CDR3 DNA sequence: TGTGCCAGCAGCGTAGACGGGGTCTCCTACAATGAGCAGTTCTTC. It specifies CASSVDGVSYNEQFF.

The V call is TRBV19, the J call TRBJ2-3, with TRBD1 matching over 10 bases. This CDR3 has 13 amino acids. V gave up 8 bases and J gave up 5 bases; unmatched junction bases: 4. CDR1 is LNHDA, CDR2 SQIVND, per germline (reference sequence). The CDR3: CASGDRGGDTQYF. CDR3 coding DNA: TGTGCCAGTGGGGACAGGGGTGGAGATACGCAGTATTTT.

This rearrangement joins TRBV6-1 to TRBJ1-6; 7 bases match TRBD1. After removal of 0 bases from V and 10 bases from J, the junction contained 3 bases not matched to a gene. The length of the CDR3 is 14 residues. CDR1 MNHNS and CDR2 SASEGT come from the germline V gene. The CDR3 reads CASSEATGESPLHF. CDR3 DNA: TGTGCCAGCAGTGAAGCAACAGGGGAATCACCCCTCCACTTT.

The chain has TRBV7-9 and TRBJ1-1; unclear D gene. The CDR3 is 16 amino acids. Germline CDR1 is SEHNR and CDR2 is FQNEAQ (reference sequence). The V end was cut by 1 base, the J end by 3 bases, with 15 bases between. CDR3 in DNA: TGTGCCAGCAGCTTAGTTGCGGGGTCGAGAGACACTGAAGCTTTCTTT. Protein product: CASSLVAGSRDTEAFF.

The DNA of the CDR3 is TGCGCCAGCAGCCAACAGGGGGTATCTGGAAACACCATATATTTT. Amino acids: CASSQQGVSGNTIYF. The chain couples TRBV5-1 to TRBJ1-3, with 8 positions matching TRBD1. From germline, CDR1 is SGHRS and CDR2 YFSETQ. With V trimmed by 4 bases and J by 1 base, 4 bases remained unmatched. This CDR3 comprises 15 residues.

The gene calls are TRBV11-2 and TRBJ2-7; D perhaps matches TRBD1 (6 bases). V lost 6 bases and J 2 bases, leaving 17 bases between the germline ends. The length of the CDR3 is 15 residues. Germline V gives CDR1 SGHAT, CDR2 FQNNGV. The CDR3 region is CASRPPGTTAYEQYF. The CDR3 DNA reads as TGTGCCAGCAGGCCTCCCGGGACAACCGCCTACGAGCAGTACTTC.

The chain carries TRBV21-1 and TRBJ2-2; whether TRBD1, the table's D call, matches the DNA was not checked. TRBV21-1 is a recognized pseudogene. The CDR3 spans 15 residues. Here the CDR3 reads CASSKRDRDTGELFF. The CDR3, as DNA: TGTGCCAGCAGCAAACGGGACAGGGACACCGGGGAGCTGTTTTTT.

This clone was counted a single time. CDR3 protein: CASSPLQSSGANVLTF. The CDR3 nucleotides are TGTGCCAGCAGCCCCCTACAGTCCTCTGGGGCCAACGTCCTGACTTTC. The chain recombines TRBV4-2 with TRBJ2-6, with D unclear. The ends were cut back, 4 bases at V and 0 bases at J, with 10 bases in the middle. The V gene's germline CDR1 is LGHNA and CDR2 YNFKEQ. This CDR3 is 16 amino acids long.

This clone has a handful of counts. The chain couples TRBV11-3 to TRBJ1-1; 11 bases map to TRBD1. Germline V gives CDR1 SGHNT, CDR2 YENEEA. The CDR3 is 14 residues long. Trimming removed 5 bases from V and 4 bases from J; junction bases left unmatched: 3. CDR3 nucleotides: TGTGCCAGCAGCGCAGGACAGGGGGCCACTGAAGCTTTCTTT. As protein: CASSAGQGATEAFF. The full variable domain, rest sourced from reference TRBV11-3 and TRBJ1-1, is EAGVVQSPRYKIIEKKQPVAFWCNPISGHNTLYWYLQNLGQGPELLIRYENEEAVDDSQLPKDRFSAERLKGVDSTLKIQPAELGDSAVYLCASSAGQGATEAFFGQGTRLTVV.

This clone was seen just once. V gene TRBV6-5 combines with J gene TRBJ1-4; D might be TRBD1 (5 bases). CDR3 length: 15 residues. Trimming removed 2 bases from V and 4 bases from J, with 11 bases in between. The germline gives CDR1 MNHEY, CDR2 SVGAGI. The CDR3 DNA reads as TGTGCCAGCAGTTACCGGCAGGGCCTTAATGAAAAACTGTTTTTT. Its translation is CASSYRQGLNEKLFF.

This clone was found a few times. The rearrangement uses TRBV9 and TRBJ1-4; D remains unclear. Germline V gives CDR1 SGDLS, CDR2 YYNGEE. The CDR3 totals 15 residues. Deletions cut 3 bases from V and 0 bases from J, with 9 bases between. The DNA for the CDR3 is TGTGCCAGCAGCGCCCGAGCTGCAACTAATGAAAAACTGTTTTTT. Protein product: CASSARAATNEKLFF.

This sequence joins TRBV4-3 and TRBJ1-1; tentatively, D is TRBD1 (6 bases). The CDR3 has 15 amino acids. V was trimmed by 0 bases and J by 8 bases, leaving 16 bases between them. The germline gives CDR1 LGHNA, CDR2 YSLEER. The chain's CDR3 is CASSQDQGGSGEAFF. In DNA, the CDR3 is TGCGCCAGCAGCCAAGATCAAGGGGGATCAGGGGAAGCTTTCTTT.

The rearrangement links TRBV3-1 (or the pseudogene TRBV3-2) to TRBJ1-1, with TRBD1 as a possible D gene (5 bases). The V gene's germline CDR1 is LGHDT and CDR2 YNNKEL (reference sequence). Deletions cut 2 bases from V and 5 bases from J, with 6 bases between. This CDR3 comprises 12 residues. In DNA, the CDR3 is TGTGCCAGCAGCCAAAGGGGAACTGAAGCTTTCTTT. Protein sequence: CASSQRGTEAFF.

This clone was observed a single time. The genes are TRBV29-1 and TRBJ2-1; 8 bases align to TRBD1. The CDR3 totals 14 residues. Germline V lookup: CDR1 SQVTM, CDR2 ANQGSEA. Trimming removed 7 bases from V and 4 bases from J; junction bases left unmatched: 9. CDR3: CSGTGTGGYNEQFF. Written as DNA, the CDR3 is TGCAGCGGTACCGGGACAGGAGGTTACAATGAGCAGTTCTTC.

The rearrangement joins TRBV7-2 to TRBJ1-3; 9 bases map to TRBD1. The ends lost 5 bases at V and 8 bases at J; junction bases unmatched: 7. This CDR3 is 14 amino acids long. The germline V gene has CDR1 SGHTA and CDR2 FQGNSA. The CDR3 protein is CASSRGQGTDTIYF. The CDR3 DNA is TGTGCCAGCAGCCGCGGACAGGGGACGGACACCATATATTTT.

V and J are TRBV5-4 and TRBJ2-7; TRBD2 matches 8 bases. V trimming: 0 bases; J trimming: 5 bases; junction bases outside the gene matches: 4. The V gene's germline CDR1 is SGHNT and CDR2 YYREEE (reference sequence). This CDR3 is 14 amino acids long. CDR3 in DNA: TGTGCCAGCAGCTTGGCCAGCGGGAGCCACGAGCAGTACTTC. Encoded protein: CASSLASGSHEQYF.

This chain links TRBV28 with TRBJ2-1, with 9 bases fitting TRBD1. CDR3 length: 15 amino acids. The junction had 10 bases not matched to a gene; V was cut back by 8 bases and J by 5 bases. From germline, CDR1 is MDHEN and CDR2 SYDVKM. The CDR3 DNA follows: TGTGCCAGCGGACAGGGGTACCAAGGGCACAATGAGCAGTTCTTC. Amino acids: CASGQGYQGHNEQFF.

This chain connects TRBV9 to TRBJ1-3, with 9 bases that match TRBD1. Germline V gives CDR1 SGDLS, CDR2 YYNGEE. With 6 bases clipped from V and 0 bases from J, the junction kept 4 bases outside the gene matches. This CDR3 has 15 amino acids. In DNA, the CDR3 is TGTGCCAGCACCCCACAGGGGGCCTCTGGAAACACCATATATTTT. It is translated as CASTPQGASGNTIYF.

The DNA of the CDR3 is TGTGCCAGCAGTGTTGGGCGGGGGGGCTCCTACAATGAGCAGTTCTTC. The encoded protein is CASSVGRGGSYNEQFF. V usage is TRBV6-1 and J usage is TRBJ2-1; 9 bases map to TRBD2. V was pared by 4 bases and J by 0 bases, with 4 bases of the junction left unmatched. CDR1 and CDR2 from the germline V gene are MNHNS and SASEGT. CDR3 length equals 16 residues.

V and J are TRBV5-1 and TRBJ2-2; 10 bases line up with TRBD2. V shed 4 bases, J shed 7 bases, and the junction held 7 bases outside the gene matches. CDR1 is SGHRS and CDR2 is YFSETQ in the germline V gene. The CDR3 runs 15 residues. The CDR3 sequence: CASSPPAGGHGELFF. The CDR3 DNA reads as TGCGCCAGCAGCCCCCCAGCGGGAGGGCACGGGGAGCTGTTTTTT.

The V gene is TRBV28, the J gene TRBJ2-1; TRBD1 aligns across 9 bases. V lost 5 bases to trimming and J lost 9 bases; unmatched junction nucleotides: 8. Per the germline V gene, CDR1 is MDHEN and CDR2 is SYDVKM. The CDR3 extends over 14 amino acids. CDR3 bases: TGTGCCAGCAGTCGGATACAGGGGGCAGGTGAGCAGTTCTTC. Its translation: CASSRIQGAGEQFF.

This clone was recorded only once. The V and J genes are TRBV2 and TRBJ1-2; 12 bases line up with TRBD1. Trimming at V came to 5 bases and at J to 10 bases, leaving 11 bases not matched to a gene. CDR3 size: 15 residues. From germline, CDR1 is SNHLY and CDR2 FYNNEI. DNA of the CDR3: TGTGCCAGCAGTAAATCCCGGGACAGGGGGCCACACTACACCTTC. It codes for CASSKSRDRGPHYTF.

The gene calls are TRBV7-2 and TRBJ2-3; weak D call: TRBD2 (7 bases). The CDR3 totals 17 residues. Trimming took 5 bases from V and 2 from J, leaving 20 bases between them. Germline CDR1 reads SGHTA; CDR2 reads FQGNSA. In DNA form, the CDR3 reads TGTGCCAGCAGCCCTCCCGCGGGGGCGGGGGTCACAGATACGCAGTATTTT. This translates into CASSPPAGAGVTDTQYF.

The chain has TRBV18 and TRBJ2-5; tentative D call: TRBD1 (6 bases). CDR3 length equals 14 residues. Per the germline V gene, CDR1 is KGHSH and CDR2 is LQKENI. Trimming took off 5 bases at V and 5 bases at J, with 15 bases between the two ends. CDR3 in DNA: TGTGCCAGCTCAGCGGACAGCGGTCGGGAGACCCAGTACTTC. It is translated as CASSADSGRETQYF.

The chain couples TRBV2 to TRBJ1-5, with D possibly TRBD1 on 5 matching bases. V lost 4 bases and J lost 4, with 14 bases in between. CDR1 is SNHLY, CDR2 FYNNEI, per germline. CDR3 length: 15 residues. The CDR3 coding sequence is TGTGCCAGCAGTGTAAGCAGGGAAGGAAATCAGCCCCAGCATTTT. Its translation is CASSVSREGNQPQHF.

The V call is TRBV29-1, the J call TRBJ2-3, with 9 bases aligning to TRBD2. Germline CDR1 is SQVTM and CDR2 is ANQGSEA. The CDR3 has 19 residues. Unmatched junction bases numbered 14, after V lost 1 base and J lost 0 bases. CDR3 DNA: TGCAGCGTTGAAGGGGAACTAGCGGGTTGGTGGGCTAGCACAGATACGCAGTATTTT. It yields the protein CSVEGELAGWWASTDTQYF.